One sample yielded the 25 T cell receptor beta chains listed below, sequenced in a study of radiotherapy plus CTLA-4 blockade in lung cancer. The repertoire was sequenced with immunoSEQ multiplex PCR; TCRdb's copy has only in-frame clones and lacks some. The sample gives about 57,000 clones, 70% to 85% of which show up once; roughly 17% is in the top ten. Sequenced here: peripheral blood, sampled from a patient treated with radiotherapy plus ipilimumab. The receptors stem from a human donor with non-small cell lung cancer who had a complete response to radiotherapy plus ipilimumab.

The chain is built from TRBV28 and TRBJ2-7, with 8 bases matching TRBD1. Trimming took 4 bases from V and 3 from J; bases not matched to a gene: 8. This CDR3 region has 15 residues. CDR1 is MDHEN and CDR2 is SYDVKM in the germline V gene. CDR3 sequence: CASSYGITGGYEQYV. The CDR3 nucleotides read TGTGCCAGCAGTTATGGGATAACAGGGGGCTACGAGCAGTACGTC.

V and J are TRBV5-1 and TRBJ1-2, with 9 bases that match TRBD1. This CDR3 is 14 amino acids long. Trimming removed 0 bases from V and 7 bases from J; junction bases left unmatched: 4. Germline CDR1 reads SGHRS; CDR2 reads YFSETQ. The CDR3 DNA sequence: TGCGCCAGCAGCTTGGAAGGGACAGGGTTTGGCTACACCTTC. It is translated as CASSLEGTGFGYTF. Together with reference TRBV5-1 and TRBJ1-2, the CDR3 gives the full variable domain: KAGVTQTPRYLIKTRGQQVTLSCSPISGHRSVSWYQQTPGQGLQFLFEYFSETQRNKGNFPGRFSGRQFSNSRSEMNVSTLELGDSALYLCASSLEGTGFGYTFGSGTRLTVV.

This clone was picked up a small number of times. The chain has TRBV4-1 and TRBJ1-4; D call uncertain. Between the trimmed V and J ends, which lost 4 bases and 8 bases, there was a span of 14 bases. CDR3 length: 14 residues. CDR1 and CDR2 (germline): MGHRA, YSYEKL. The CDR3 DNA sequence: TGCGCCAGCAGCCCTAGAGCGGGGAGGGAAAAACTGTTTTTT. Translated: CASSPRAGREKLFF.

The chain has TRBV15 and TRBJ2-3; possibly TRBD2 for D (5 bases). V dropped 0 bases and J dropped 2 bases, with 9 bases sitting between them. CDR1 and CDR2 from the germline V gene are LNHNV and YYDKDF (reference sequence). The CDR3 length is 15 residues. CDR3 loop: CATSREGRLTDTQYF. CDR3 DNA sequence: TGTGCCACCAGCAGAGAGGGGAGACTCACAGATACGCAGTATTTT.

This clone showed up just once. V is TRBV6-5 and J is TRBJ1-1; 8 nucleotides line up with TRBD1. J was trimmed by 3 bases and V by 6 bases; bases with no gene match: 9. Germline CDR1 and CDR2: MNHEY and SVGAGI. This CDR3 contains 15 residues. CDR3 loop: CASRSPTGDHTEAFF. CDR3 coding DNA: TGTGCCAGCAGGTCACCGACAGGGGACCACACTGAAGCTTTCTTT.

This clone was counted only a few times. The chain uses TRBV7-9 and TRBJ1-2; no firm D call. Germline CDR1 reads SEHNR; CDR2 reads FQNEAQ (reference sequence). Between the trimmed V and J ends, which lost 4 bases and 8 bases, there was a span of 8 bases. The CDR3 is 11 amino acids. CDR3 in amino acids: CASSSSGGYTF. CDR3 in DNA: TGTGCCAGCAGCTCCTCGGGGGGCTACACCTTC.

V is TRBV7-2 and J is TRBJ2-3; D possibly corresponds to TRBD2 (7 bases). The CDR3 contains 16 residues. Germline CDR1 is SGHTA and CDR2 is FQGNSA. The germline V and J ends were trimmed by 4 bases and 7 bases, with 21 bases remaining between them. The CDR3 region is CASSSVGGATSHTQYF. DNA of the CDR3: TGTGCCAGCAGCTCAGTAGGGGGGGCGACATCGCATACGCAGTATTTT.

The sample holds a few counts of this clone. The chain carries TRBV14 and TRBJ2-2; no definite D call. Germline lookup yields CDR1 SGHDN and CDR2 FVKESK. V dropped 0 bases and J dropped 3 bases, with 5 bases sitting between them. The CDR3 has 14 residues. The CDR3 sequence: CASSQDLYTGELFF. The CDR3 DNA follows: TGTGCCAGCAGCCAAGATCTGTACACCGGGGAGCTGTTTTTT. Full variable domain (missing parts from reference TRBV14 and TRBJ2-2): EAGVTQFPSHSVIEKGQTVTLRCDPISGHDNLYWYRRVMGKEIKFLLHFVKESKQDESGMPNNRFLAERTGGTYSTLKVQPAELEDSGVYFCASSQDLYTGELFFGEGSRLTVL.

The gene calls are TRBV30 and TRBJ2-7, with TRBD1 matching 7 bases. This CDR3 comprises 13 residues. After removal of 5 bases from V and 2 bases from J, the junction contained 6 bases not matched to a gene. The germline CDR1 and CDR2 sequences are GTSNPN and SVGIG (reference sequence). The CDR3 nucleotides read TGTGCCTGGGGTCCGGGACAGCCCTACGAGCAGTACTTC. Its protein is CAWGPGQPYEQYF.

This chain joins TRBV6-6 and TRBJ1-5, with 7 bases aligning to TRBD1. J lost 6 bases, V lost 6 bases, and 8 bases had no gene match. The CDR3 consists of 14 residues. Germline V CDR1 and CDR2: MNHNY, SVGAGI (reference sequence). The CDR3 loop is CASRKTGDGQPQHF. DNA of the CDR3: TGTGCCAGCAGGAAAACAGGGGATGGTCAGCCCCAGCATTTT.

The J gene is TRBJ1-6, the V gene TRBV6-6; weak D call: TRBD1 (5 bases). V was clipped by 3 bases and J by 8 bases, with 11 bases between them. The CDR3 extends over 14 amino acids. CDR1 and CDR2 from the germline V gene are MNHNY and SVGAGI (reference sequence). The CDR3 bases are TGTGCCAGCAGTTATGGTCAAGGGGATTCACCCCTCCACTTT. It translates to CASSYGQGDSPLHF.

The chain employs TRBV18 and TRBJ1-1; TRBD1 is a possible D gene (6 bases). The germline V gene encodes CDR1 KGHSH and CDR2 LQKENI. V dropped 8 bases and J dropped 1 base, with 11 bases sitting between them. The CDR3 covers 13 residues. This CDR3 reads CASLQGENTEAFF. CDR3 sequence (DNA): TGTGCCAGCCTACAGGGTGAGAACACTGAAGCTTTCTTT.

The chain employs TRBV7-8 and TRBJ2-3, with D tentatively TRBD2 (6 bases). The CDR3 totals 16 residues. Germline CDR1 SGHVS, CDR2 FQNEAQ. V was clipped by 0 bases and J by 2 bases, with 12 bases between them. The CDR3 here is CASSLARELYTDTQYF. The CDR3 region has the DNA TGTGCCAGCAGCTTAGCCCGGGAGTTATACACAGATACGCAGTATTTT.

The rearrangement links TRBV30 to TRBJ2-2; D might be TRBD2 (5 bases). Germline values: CDR1 GTSNPN, CDR2 SVGIG (reference sequence). The V and J ends lost 4 bases and 4 bases respectively, with 13 bases between them. This CDR3 is 14 amino acids long. The CDR3 here is CAWNKRRLTGELFF. The CDR3 nucleotides are TGTGCCTGGAATAAAAGGAGGCTCACCGGGGAGCTGTTTTTT.

This chain joins TRBV6-5 and TRBJ1-6; maybe TRBD1 (6 bases). The V and J ends lost 5 bases and 6 bases respectively, with 14 bases between them. Germline V gene lookup returns CDR1 MNHEY and CDR2 SVGAGI. The CDR3 is 15 amino acids. CDR3 nucleotides: TGTGCCAGCAGTGTGGGGGCAGGGACTAATTCACCCCTCCACTTT. This translates into CASSVGAGTNSPLHF.

The chain recombines TRBV19 with TRBJ1-2, with a weak D call TRBD1 (5 bases). The germline V gene has CDR1 LNHDA and CDR2 SQIVND (reference sequence). The CDR3 has 12 amino acids. Trimming removed 8 bases from V and 4 bases from J, with 11 bases in between. The CDR3 loop is CASQGGAYGYTF. The CDR3 DNA reads as TGTGCCAGTCAGGGAGGGGCCTATGGCTACACCTTC.

The genes are TRBV6-1 and TRBJ2-3; a possible D gene is TRBD1 (5 bases). The CDR3 loop spans 12 amino acids. Germline lookup yields CDR1 MNHNS and CDR2 SASEGT. The V end was cut by 6 bases, the J end by 7 bases, with 11 bases between. The CDR3 DNA sequence: TGTGCCAGCAGGGTGGACACCCATACGCAGTATTTT. Protein product: CASRVDTHTQYF.

V gene TRBV5-1 combines with J gene TRBJ2-1; 9 bases line up with TRBD1. With V trimmed by 3 bases and J by 9 bases, 10 bases remained unmatched. Germline CDR1 SGHRS, CDR2 YFSETQ. The CDR3 spans 15 residues. In nucleotides, the CDR3 is TGCGCCAGCAGCTCACAGGGGGCACTTGGTGTTGAGCAGTTCTTC. Its translation: CASSSQGALGVEQFF. Full variable domain (rest looked up from reference TRBV5-1 and TRBJ2-1): KAGVTQTPRYLIKTRGQQVTLSCSPISGHRSVSWYQQTPGQGLQFLFEYFSETQRNKGNFPGRFSGRQFSNSRSEMNVSTLELGDSALYLCASSSQGALGVEQFFGPGTRLTVL.

The V call is TRBV5-6, the J call TRBJ2-3, with a tentative D call TRBD2 (5 bases). This CDR3 has 14 residues. Trimming removed 2 bases at V and 6 bases at J, with 13 bases between. Germline lookup yields CDR1 SGHDT and CDR2 YYEEEE. CDR3 in amino acids: CASSLEGLSDTQYF. DNA for the CDR3: TGTGCCAGCAGCTTAGAGGGTTTGTCGGATACGCAGTATTTT.

The rearrangement joins TRBV30 to TRBJ1-5; no definite D call. From germline, CDR1 is GTSNPN and CDR2 SVGIG (reference sequence). The CDR3 is 17 amino acids. V was trimmed by 3 bases and J by 0 bases, leaving 18 bases between them. The CDR3 region is CAWSSTRSSYSNQPQHF. CDR3 sequence (DNA): TGTGCCTGGAGCTCCACCCGTAGCAGCTATAGCAATCAGCCCCAGCATTTT.

The rearrangement links TRBV29-1 to TRBJ1-4; D is undetermined. V lost 2 bases to trimming and J lost 5 bases, with 3 bases between them. The CDR3 has 11 amino acids. Germline lookup yields CDR1 SQVTM and CDR2 ANQGSEA. The CDR3 DNA reads TGCAGCGTTGAACTGAATGAAAAACTGTTTTTT. Translated: CSVELNEKLFF.

This clone showed up just a few times. This sequence joins TRBV6-5 and TRBJ2-7, with 9 positions matching TRBD1. This CDR3 comprises 14 residues. Per the germline V gene, CDR1 is MNHEY and CDR2 is SVGAGI. Trimming took 4 bases from V and 6 from J; bases not matched to a gene: 7. CDR3 protein: CASSLPGQGSEQYF. The CDR3 DNA reads TGTGCCAGCAGTTTACCGGGACAGGGCTCCGAGCAGTACTTC.

V is TRBV5-1 and J is TRBJ1-2, with 7 nucleotides matching TRBD1. The germline V gene has CDR1 SGHRS and CDR2 YFSETQ. The V segment lost 5 bases and the J segment 3 bases; nucleotides outside the gene matches: 7. The length of the CDR3 is 14 residues. CDR3 sequence (DNA): TGCGCCAGCAGGGAACAGGGGAACGACTATGGCTACACCTTC. This encodes CASREQGNDYGYTF.

CDR3 in DNA: TGTGCCAGCAGTGGATCCGGGACAGGGGATGAAAAACTGTTTTTT. This codes for CASSGSGTGDEKLFF. The chain has TRBV6-5 and TRBJ1-4; 10 bases agree with TRBD1. The CDR3 spans 15 residues. Germline values: CDR1 MNHEY, CDR2 SVGAGI. Trimming removed 5 bases from V and 6 bases from J; junction bases left unmatched: 6.

V usage is TRBV11-3 and J usage is TRBJ2-2; possibly TRBD1 for D (5 bases). V was clipped by 5 bases and J by 5 bases, with 15 bases between them. Germline loops: CDR1 SGHNT, CDR2 YENEEA. The CDR3 consists of 15 residues. The CDR3 sequence is CASSTSGFTTGELFF. CDR3 coding DNA: TGTGCCAGCAGCACCTCAGGGTTCACGACCGGGGAGCTGTTTTTT.